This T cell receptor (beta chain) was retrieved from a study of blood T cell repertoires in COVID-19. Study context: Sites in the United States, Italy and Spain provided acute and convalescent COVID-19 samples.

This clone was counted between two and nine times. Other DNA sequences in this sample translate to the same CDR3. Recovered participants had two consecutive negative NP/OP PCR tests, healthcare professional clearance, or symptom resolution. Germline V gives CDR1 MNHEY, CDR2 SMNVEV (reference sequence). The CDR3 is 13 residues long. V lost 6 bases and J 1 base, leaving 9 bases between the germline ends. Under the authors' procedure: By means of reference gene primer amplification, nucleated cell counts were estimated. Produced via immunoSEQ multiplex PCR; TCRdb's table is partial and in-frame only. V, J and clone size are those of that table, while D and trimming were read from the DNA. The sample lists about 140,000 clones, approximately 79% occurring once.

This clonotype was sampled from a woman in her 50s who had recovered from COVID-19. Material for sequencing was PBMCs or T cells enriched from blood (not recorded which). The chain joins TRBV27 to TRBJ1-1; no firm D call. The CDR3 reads CASSLGRNTEAFF. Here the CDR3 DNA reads TGTGCCAGCAGCTTAGGGAGGAACACTGAAGCTTTCTTT.